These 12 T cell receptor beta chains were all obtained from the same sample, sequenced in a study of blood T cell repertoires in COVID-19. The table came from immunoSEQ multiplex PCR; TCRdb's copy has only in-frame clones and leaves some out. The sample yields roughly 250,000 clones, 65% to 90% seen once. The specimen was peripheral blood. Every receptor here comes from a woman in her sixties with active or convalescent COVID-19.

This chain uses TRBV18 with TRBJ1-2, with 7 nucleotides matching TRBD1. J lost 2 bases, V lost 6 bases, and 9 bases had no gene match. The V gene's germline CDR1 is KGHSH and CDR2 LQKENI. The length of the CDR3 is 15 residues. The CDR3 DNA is TGTGCCAGCTCTCCGGACCCGACAGGGAACTATGGCTACACCTTC. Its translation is CASSPDPTGNYGYTF.

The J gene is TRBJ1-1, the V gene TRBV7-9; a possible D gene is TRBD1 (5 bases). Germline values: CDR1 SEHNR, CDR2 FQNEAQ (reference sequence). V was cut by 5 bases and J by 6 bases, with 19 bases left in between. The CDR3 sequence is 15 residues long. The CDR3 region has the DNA TGTGCCAGCAGCCCCCACCTCATTGGGGGGGCTGAAGCTTTCTTT. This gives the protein CASSPHLIGGAEAFF.

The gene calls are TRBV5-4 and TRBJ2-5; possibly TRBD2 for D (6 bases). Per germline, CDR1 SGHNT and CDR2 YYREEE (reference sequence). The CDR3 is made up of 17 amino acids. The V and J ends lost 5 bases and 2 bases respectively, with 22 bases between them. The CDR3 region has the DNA TGTGCCAGCAGTCCGGCAACTGTCGGGGGAGGACAAGAGACCCAGTACTTC. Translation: CASSPATVGGGQETQYF.

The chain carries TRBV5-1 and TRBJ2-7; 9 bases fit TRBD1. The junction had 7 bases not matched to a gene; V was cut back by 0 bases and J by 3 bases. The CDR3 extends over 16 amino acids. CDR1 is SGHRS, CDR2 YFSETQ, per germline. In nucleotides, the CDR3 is TGCGCCAGCAGCTTGGAGGCCGGGACAGGGAGCTACGAGCAGTACTTC. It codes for CASSLEAGTGSYEQYF.

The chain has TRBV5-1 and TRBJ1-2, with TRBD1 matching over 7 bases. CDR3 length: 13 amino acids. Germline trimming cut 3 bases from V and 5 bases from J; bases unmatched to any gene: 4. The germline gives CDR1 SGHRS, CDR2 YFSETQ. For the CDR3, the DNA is TGCGCCAGCAGCTCGGGACAGTTATATGGCTACACCTTC. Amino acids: CASSSGQLYGYTF.

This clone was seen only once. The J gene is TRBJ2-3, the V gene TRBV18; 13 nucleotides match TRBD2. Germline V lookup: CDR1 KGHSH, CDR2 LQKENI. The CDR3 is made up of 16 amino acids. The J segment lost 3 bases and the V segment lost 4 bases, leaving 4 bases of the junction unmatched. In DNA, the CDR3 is TGTGCCAGCTCACTCACTAGCGGGGGGGCGACAGATACGCAGTATTTT. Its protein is CASSLTSGGATDTQYF.

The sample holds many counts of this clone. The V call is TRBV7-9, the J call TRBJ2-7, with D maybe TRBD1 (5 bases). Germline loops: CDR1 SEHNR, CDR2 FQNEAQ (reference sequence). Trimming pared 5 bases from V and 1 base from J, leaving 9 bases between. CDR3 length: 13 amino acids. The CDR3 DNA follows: TGTGCCAGCAGCGGGGCTGGTTCCTACGAGCAGTACTTC. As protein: CASSGAGSYEQYF.

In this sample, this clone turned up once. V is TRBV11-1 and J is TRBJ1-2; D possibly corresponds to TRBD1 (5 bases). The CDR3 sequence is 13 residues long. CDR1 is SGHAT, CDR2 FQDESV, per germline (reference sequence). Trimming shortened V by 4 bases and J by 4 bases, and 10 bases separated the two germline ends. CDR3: CASSSGAVYGYTF. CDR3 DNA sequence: TGTGCCAGCAGCTCTGGGGCAGTCTATGGCTACACCTTC. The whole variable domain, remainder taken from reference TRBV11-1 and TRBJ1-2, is EAEVAQSPRYKITEKSQAVAFWCDPISGHATLYWYRQILGQGPELLVQFQDESVVDDSQLPKDRFSAERLKGVDSTLKIQPAELGDSAMYLCASSSGAVYGYTFGSGTRLTVV.

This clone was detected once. The CDR3 sequence is CASKEGNLSGNTIYF. The CDR3 region has the DNA TGTGCCAGTAAGGAGGGGAACCTCTCTGGAAACACCATATATTTT. The rearrangement links TRBV19 to TRBJ1-3; a weak D match, TRBD1 (5 bases). Deletions cut 7 bases from V and 0 bases from J, with 13 bases between. There are 15 residues in the CDR3. Germline V gives CDR1 LNHDA, CDR2 SQIVND (reference sequence).

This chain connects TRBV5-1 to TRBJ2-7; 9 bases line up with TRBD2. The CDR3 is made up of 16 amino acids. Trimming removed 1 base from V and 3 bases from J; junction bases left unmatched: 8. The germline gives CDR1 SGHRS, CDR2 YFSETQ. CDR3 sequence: CASSLSSGTSLYEQYF. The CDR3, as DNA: TGCGCCAGCAGCTTGTCCAGCGGGACTAGCCTCTACGAGCAGTACTTC.

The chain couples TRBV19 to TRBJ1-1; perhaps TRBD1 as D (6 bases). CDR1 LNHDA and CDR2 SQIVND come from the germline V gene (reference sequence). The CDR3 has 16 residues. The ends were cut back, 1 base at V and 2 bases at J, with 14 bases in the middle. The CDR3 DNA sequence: TGTGCCAGTAGTATAGCGTTGGGACACCTTAACACTGAAGCTTTCTTT. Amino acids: CASSIALGHLNTEAFF.

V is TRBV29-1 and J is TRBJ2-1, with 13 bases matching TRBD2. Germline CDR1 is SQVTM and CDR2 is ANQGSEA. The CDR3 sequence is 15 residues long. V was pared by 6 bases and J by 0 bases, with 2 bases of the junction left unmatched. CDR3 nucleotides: TGCAGCGTCAGACTAGCGGGGGGCTCCTACAATGAGCAGTTCTTC. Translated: CSVRLAGGSYNEQFF.